This T cell receptor beta chain was recovered during a study of cytomegalovirus exposure and HLA in healthy donors. Whole-study context: The 100 million to 120 million unique TCR beta sequences, from about 179 million T cells, were found by an earlier analysis.

The primer mix had 60 Vbeta and 13 Jbeta primers. Assay: immunoSEQ multiplex PCR; the TCRdb copy retains only in-frame clones and omits some. The sample lists approximately 110,000 clones, about 78% occurring once. V lost 10 bases and J lost 7; bases outside the gene matches: 11. This CDR3 region has 15 residues. CDR1 SEHNR and CDR2 FQNEAQ come from the germline V gene (reference sequence). Sequencing input: PBMCs. The receptor was derived from a woman aged 25 to 39 in good health and CMV-seropositive. The chain links TRBV7-9 to TRBJ2-2; 11 nucleotides match TRBD2. The CDR3 nucleotides are TGTGCCACCACTCAACTAGCGGGGGTTAACGGGGAGCTGTTTTTT. It translates to CATTQLAGVNGELFF.